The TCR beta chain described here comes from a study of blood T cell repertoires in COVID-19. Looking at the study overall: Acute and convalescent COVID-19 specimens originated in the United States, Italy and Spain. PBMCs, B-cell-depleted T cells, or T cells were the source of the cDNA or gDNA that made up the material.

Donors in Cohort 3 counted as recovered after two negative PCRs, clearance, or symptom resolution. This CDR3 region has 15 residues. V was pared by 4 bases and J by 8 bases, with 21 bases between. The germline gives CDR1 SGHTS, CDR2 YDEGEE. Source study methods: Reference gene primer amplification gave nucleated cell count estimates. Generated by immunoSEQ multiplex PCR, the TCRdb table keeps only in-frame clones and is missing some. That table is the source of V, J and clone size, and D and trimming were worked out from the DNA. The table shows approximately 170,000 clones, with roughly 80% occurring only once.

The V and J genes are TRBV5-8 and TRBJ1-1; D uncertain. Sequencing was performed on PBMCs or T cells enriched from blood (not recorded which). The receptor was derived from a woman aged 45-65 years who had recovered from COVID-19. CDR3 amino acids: CASSRKNTLVQEAFF. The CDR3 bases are TGTGCCAGCAGCCGGAAAAATACCTTAGTACAGGAAGCTTTCTTT.